This passage covers 6 T cell receptor beta chains from one sample sequenced in a study of blood T cell repertoires in COVID-19. Only in-frame clones appear in the TCRdb table, and some are missing; sequencing was by immunoSEQ multiplex PCR. Here the sample spans 90,000 to 100,000 clones, 55% to 80% being singletons. Sequenced input: peripheral blood. These receptors all stem from a woman aged 55-69 years in a cohort sampled during active or convalescent COVID-19.

This clone has a handful of counts. The rearrangement joins TRBV6-5 to TRBJ1-6, with D maybe TRBD1 (6 bases). The CDR3 length is 15 residues. CDR1 and CDR2 (germline): MNHEY, SVGAGI. The V end was cut by 0 bases, the J end by 10 bases, with 13 bases between. DNA for the CDR3: TGTGCCAGCAGTTACTCCGGACAGCTTTGGTCACCCCTCCACTTT. It is translated as CASSYSGQLWSPLHF.

CDR3 sequence reads: CASSFEHKGARGQETQYF. DNA for the CDR3: TGTGCCAGCAGCTTCGAACACAAGGGGGCGAGGGGCCAAGAGACCCAGTACTTC. This chain links TRBV5-5 with TRBJ2-5; 7 bases fit TRBD1. CDR3 length: 18 residues. The V gene's germline CDR1 is SGHKS and CDR2 YYEKEE (reference sequence). After removal of 2 bases from V and 1 base from J, the junction contained 14 bases not matched to a gene. Full variable domain (rest looked up from reference TRBV5-5 and TRBJ2-5): DAGVTQSPTHLIKTRGQQVTLRCSPISGHKSVSWYQQVLGQGPQFIFQYYEKEERGRGNFPDRFSARQFPNYSSELNVNALLLGDSALYLCASSFEHKGARGQETQYFGPGTRLLVL.

The CDR3 DNA follows: TGTGCCAGCAGTTACTCTCAGGTCACCGGGGAGCTGTTTTTT. This codes for CASSYSQVTGELFF. The V gene is TRBV6-5, the J gene TRBJ2-2, with unresolved D. The V gene lost 0 bases and the J gene lost 4 bases, with 6 bases spanning the gap. The CDR3 runs to 14 residues. The V gene's germline CDR1 is MNHEY and CDR2 SVGAGI.

This rearrangement joins TRBV7-9 to TRBJ2-1; 7 bases fit TRBD2. The trim removed 2 bases at V and 9 bases at J, leaving 7 bases unmatched. This CDR3 is 14 amino acids long. Germline V gene data show CDR1 as SEHNR and CDR2 as FQNEAQ (reference sequence). The CDR3 DNA reads TGTGCCAGCAGCTTATTGCGATCGGGGGGTGAGCAGTTCTTC. It specifies CASSLLRSGGEQFF.

This clone has a handful of counts. The genes are TRBV10-1 and TRBJ2-5; no clear D gene. V was clipped by 2 bases and J by 5 bases, with 9 bases between them. The germline V gene encodes CDR1 WNHNN and CDR2 SYGVQD (reference sequence). The CDR3 extends over 13 amino acids. The CDR3 DNA is TGCGCCAGCAGTGAGCCAGGTCGGGAGACCCAGTACTTC. It specifies CASSEPGRETQYF.

The V call is TRBV6-5, the J call TRBJ2-7; the match to TRBD2 covers 9 bases. Germline trimming cut 6 bases from V and 4 bases from J; bases unmatched to any gene: 7. This CDR3 has 14 amino acids. Germline lookup yields CDR1 MNHEY and CDR2 SVGAGI. The CDR3 DNA reads as TGTGCCAGCAGGGTAGCGGGGGCCACTTACGAGCAGTACTTC. Translating it yields CASRVAGATYEQYF.